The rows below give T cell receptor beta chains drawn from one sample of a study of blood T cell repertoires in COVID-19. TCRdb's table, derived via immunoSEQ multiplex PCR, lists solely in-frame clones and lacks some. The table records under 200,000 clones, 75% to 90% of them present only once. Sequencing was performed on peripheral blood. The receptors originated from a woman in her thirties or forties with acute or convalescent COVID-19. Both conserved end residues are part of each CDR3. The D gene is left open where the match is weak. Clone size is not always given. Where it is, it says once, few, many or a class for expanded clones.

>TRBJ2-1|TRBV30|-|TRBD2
CAWSVGLAGALSYNEQFF
TGTGCCTGGAGTGTAGGGCTAGCGGGGGCTCTCTCCTACAATGAGCAGTTCTTC
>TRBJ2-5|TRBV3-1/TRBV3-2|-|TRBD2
CASYSGAQQETQYF
TGTGCCAGCTATAGCGGGGCGCAACAAGAGACCCAGTACTTC
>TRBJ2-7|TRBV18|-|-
CASSPASSYEQYF
TGTGCCAGCTCACCGGCCAGCTCCTACGAGCAGTACTTC
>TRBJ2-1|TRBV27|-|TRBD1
CASSLQGANNEQFF
TGTGCCAGCAGTCTCCAGGGGGCGAACAATGAGCAGTTCTTC
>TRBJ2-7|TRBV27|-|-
CASSSQNTYEQYF
TGTGCCAGCAGTTCCCAAAACACCTACGAGCAGTACTTC
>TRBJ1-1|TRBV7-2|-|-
CASSLIRPTEAFF
TGTGCCAGCAGCTTAATCAGGCCCACTGAAGCTTTCTTT
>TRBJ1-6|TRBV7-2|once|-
CASSPRPGGTHSPLHF
TGTGCCAGCAGCCCCCGTCCGGGGGGTACTCATTCACCCCTCCACTTT
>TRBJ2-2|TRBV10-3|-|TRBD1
CAISDFDRGNGELFF
TGTGCCATCAGTGATTTCGACAGGGGGAACGGGGAGCTGTTTTTT
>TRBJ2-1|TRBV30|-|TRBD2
CAWSRPGLAGGQFF
TGTGCCTGGAGCCGCCCGGGACTAGCGGGAGGACAGTTCTTC
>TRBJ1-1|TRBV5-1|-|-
CASSLGGLPNTEAFF
TGCGCCAGCAGCTTGGGGGGGCTTCCGAACACTGAAGCTTTCTTT
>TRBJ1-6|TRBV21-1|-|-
CASSKKEDRAGSPLHF
TGTGCCAGCAGCAAGAAGGAGGACAGGGCAGGGTCACCCCTCCACTTT
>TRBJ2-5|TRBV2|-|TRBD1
CASLRDRGQETQYF
TGTGCCAGCCTCCGGGACAGGGGGCAAGAGACCCAGTACTTC
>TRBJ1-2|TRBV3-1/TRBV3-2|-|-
CASSQAATTGGYTF
TGTGCCAGCAGCCAAGCAGCGACCACCGGTGGCTACACCTTC
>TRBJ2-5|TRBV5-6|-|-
CASSPGAAQETQYF
TGTGCCAGCAGTCCGGGAGCGGCTCAAGAGACCCAGTACTTC
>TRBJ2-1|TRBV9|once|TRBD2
CASSPLYSGGYHEQFF
TGTGCCAGCAGCCCCCTTTATAGCGGGGGTTATCATGAGCAGTTCTTC
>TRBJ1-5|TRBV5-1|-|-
CASSLEGVGNQPQHF
TGCGCCAGCAGCTTGGAGGGAGTCGGCAATCAGCCCCAGCATTTT
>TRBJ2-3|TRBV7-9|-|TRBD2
CASSPPGGRITQYF
TGTGCCAGCAGCCCACCCGGCGGGAGAATCACGCAGTATTTT
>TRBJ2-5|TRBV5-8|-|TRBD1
CASSTRQGQGQETQYF
TGTGCCAGCAGCACCCGGCAGGGACAGGGGCAAGAGACCCAGTACTTC
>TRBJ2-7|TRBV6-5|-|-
CASSYLYEQYF
TGTGCCAGCAGCTACCTCTACGAGCAGTACTTC
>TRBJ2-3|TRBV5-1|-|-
CASSLIAGDTDTQYF
TGCGCCAGCAGCTTGATTGCGGGCGACACAGATACGCAGTATTTT
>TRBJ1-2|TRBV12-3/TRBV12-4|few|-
CASRGQDYGYTF
TGTGCCAGCAGGGGGCAGGACTATGGCTACACCTTC
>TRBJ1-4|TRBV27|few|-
CATGTNELEKLFF
TGTGCCACAGGGACTAACGAGCTTGAAAAACTGTTTTTT
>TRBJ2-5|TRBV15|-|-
CATSRTGHQETQYF
TGTGCCACCAGCAGAACAGGGCACCAAGAGACCCAGTACTTC
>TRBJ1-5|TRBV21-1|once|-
CASRGGQGSNQPQHF
TGTGCCAGCAGGGGGGGACAGGGAAGCAATCAGCCCCAGCATTTT
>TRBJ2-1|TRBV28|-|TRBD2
CASIALGREGEQFF
TGTGCCAGCATCGCGCTCGGGAGGGAGGGTGAGCAGTTCTTC
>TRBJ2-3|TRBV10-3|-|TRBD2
CAISSSGRPAATSTDTQYF
TGTGCCATCAGTTCGAGCGGGAGGCCCGCAGCTACTAGCACAGATACGCAGTATTTT
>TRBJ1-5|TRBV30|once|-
CAWSFSRGNQPQHF
TGTGCCTGGAGTTTTAGCAGGGGCAATCAGCCCCAGCATTTT
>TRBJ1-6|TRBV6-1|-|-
CASSEPGYNSPLHF
TGTGCCAGCAGTGAACCGGGGTATAATTCACCCCTCCACTTT
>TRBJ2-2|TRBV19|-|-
CASSIQGTGELFF
TGTGCCAGTAGTATACAGGGCACCGGGGAGCTGTTTTTT
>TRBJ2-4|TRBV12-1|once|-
CASSPIPGTGLSKNIQYF
TGTGCCAGCAGCCCTATCCCCGGGACAGGGTTATCCAAAAACATTCAGTACTTC
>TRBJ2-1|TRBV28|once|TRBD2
CASSLVNRAGYNEQFF
TGTGCCAGCAGTTTAGTGAACCGAGCGGGGTACAATGAGCAGTTCTTC
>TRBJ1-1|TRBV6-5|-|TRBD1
CASTRTGVRGTEAFF
TGTGCCAGCACTAGGACAGGGGTAAGGGGCACTGAAGCTTTCTTT
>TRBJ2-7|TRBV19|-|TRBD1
CASSAYGTGDEQYF
TGTGCCAGTAGTGCCTACGGGACAGGGGACGAGCAGTACTTC
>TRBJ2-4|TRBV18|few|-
CASSPPGKYIQYF
TGTGCCAGCTCACCACCCGGGAAGTACATTCAGTACTTC
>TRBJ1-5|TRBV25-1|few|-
CASSVGGRNQPQHF
TGTGCCAGCAGTGTAGGGGGAAGGAACCAGCCCCAGCATTTT
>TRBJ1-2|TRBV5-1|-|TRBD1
CASTLDRGTYGYTF
TGCGCCAGCACTTTAGACAGGGGAACGTATGGCTACACCTTC
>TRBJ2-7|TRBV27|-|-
CASRSGNAYEQYF
TGTGCCAGCAGGTCGGGAAATGCCTACGAGCAGTACTTC
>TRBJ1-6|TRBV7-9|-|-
CASSQPRQAQSPLHF
TGTGCCAGCAGCCAACCAAGACAGGCCCAATCACCCCTCCACTTT
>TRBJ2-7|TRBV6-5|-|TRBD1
CASSYSSGGATYEQYF
TGTGCCAGCAGTTACTCCTCAGGGGGTGCAACCTACGAGCAGTACTTC
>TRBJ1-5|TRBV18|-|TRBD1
CASATGWDQPQHF
TGTGCCAGCGCGACAGGGTGGGATCAGCCCCAGCATTTT
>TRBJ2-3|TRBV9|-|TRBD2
CASSAGGLAGTDTQYF
TGTGCCAGCAGCGCAGGAGGACTAGCGGGCACAGATACGCAGTATTTT
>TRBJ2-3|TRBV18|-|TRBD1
CASSPRVQGATDTQYF
TGTGCCAGCTCACCAAGAGTTCAGGGGGCAACAGATACGCAGTATTTT
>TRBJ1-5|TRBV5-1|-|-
CASSFGPRVGSNQPQHF
TGCGCCAGCAGCTTCGGGCCGAGGGTGGGAAGCAATCAGCCCCAGCATTTT
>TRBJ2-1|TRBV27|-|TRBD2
CASSFLAGGPGEQFF
TGTGCCAGCAGTTTCTTAGCGGGAGGGCCAGGGGAGCAGTTCTTC
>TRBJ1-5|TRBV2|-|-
CASSEGQGIQPQHF
TGTGCCAGCAGTGAGGGTCAGGGTATTCAGCCCCAGCATTTT
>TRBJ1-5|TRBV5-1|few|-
CASSPGHLNQPQHF
TGCGCCAGCAGCCCGGGACACCTAAATCAGCCCCAGCATTTT
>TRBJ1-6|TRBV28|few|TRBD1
CASSPGQGVAPLHF
TGTGCCAGCAGCCCGGGACAGGGGGTAGCACCCCTCCACTTT
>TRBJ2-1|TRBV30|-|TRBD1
CAWTLQGVGEQFF
TGTGCCTGGACCCTTCAGGGGGTCGGTGAGCAGTTCTTC
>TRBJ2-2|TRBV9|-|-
CASSVAVGNGELFF
TGTGCCAGCAGCGTAGCCGTCGGGAACGGGGAGCTGTTTTTT
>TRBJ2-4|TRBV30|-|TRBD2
CAWSVLAYGGGKNIQYF
TGTGCCTGGAGTGTACTGGCCTACGGGGGGGGCAAAAACATTCAGTACTTC
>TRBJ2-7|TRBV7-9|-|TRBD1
CASSPPTTGKGNEQYF
TGTGCCAGCAGCCCCCCAACGACAGGGAAAGGAAACGAGCAGTACTTC
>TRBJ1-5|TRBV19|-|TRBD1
CASSVYGQGGQPQHF
TGTGCCAGTAGTGTATACGGACAGGGGGGTCAGCCCCAGCATTTT
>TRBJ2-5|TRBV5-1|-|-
CASSFAGYQETQYF
TGCGCCAGCAGCTTTGCAGGGTACCAAGAGACCCAGTACTTC
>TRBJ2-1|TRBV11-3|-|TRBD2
CASSLVGLAGGPKSYNEQFF
TGTGCCAGCAGCTTAGTCGGCCTAGCGGGAGGTCCTAAATCCTACAATGAGCAGTTCTTC